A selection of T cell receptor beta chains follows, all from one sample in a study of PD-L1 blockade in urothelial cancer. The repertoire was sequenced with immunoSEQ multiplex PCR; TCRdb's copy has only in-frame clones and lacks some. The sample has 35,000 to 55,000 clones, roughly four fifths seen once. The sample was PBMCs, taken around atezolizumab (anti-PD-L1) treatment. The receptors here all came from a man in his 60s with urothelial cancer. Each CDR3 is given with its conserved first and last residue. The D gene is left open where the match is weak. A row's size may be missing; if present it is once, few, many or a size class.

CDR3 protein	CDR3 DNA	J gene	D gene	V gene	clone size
CAISEGGGIRDTQYF	TGTGCCATCAGTGAGGGGGGGGGCATCAGAGATACGCAGTATTTT	TRBJ2-3	-	TRBV10-3	-
CASSLAGYTEAFF	TGTGCCAGCAGTTTAGCAGGTTACACTGAAGCTTTCTTT	TRBJ1-1	-	TRBV28	-
CASSSQGPRQTQYF	TGTGCCAGCAGCTCACAGGGGCCGCGTCAGACCCAGTACTTC	TRBJ2-5	TRBD1	TRBV11-2	few
CASSLDAQGGTNYGYTF	TGCGCCAGCAGCTTGGACGCGCAGGGGGGAACTAACTATGGCTACACCTTC	TRBJ1-2	TRBD1	TRBV5-1	-
CASSLRTLASSSYNEQFF	TGTGCCAGCAGCTTACGCACCCTAGCGTCGAGCTCCTACAATGAGCAGTTCTTC	TRBJ2-1	-	TRBV5-8	-
CASSVQGTGELFF	TGTGCCAGCAGTGTACAGGGAACTGGGGAACTGTTTTTT	TRBJ1-4	-	TRBV2	large
CASSQVSRTGYFF	TGTGCCAGCAGCCAAGTATCCAGGACAGGGTACTTCTTT	TRBJ1-1	TRBD1	TRBV14	-
CASSLVGGTSSQTQYF	TGTGCCAGCAGCTTAGTGGGTGGGACTAGCAGTCAGACCCAGTACTTC	TRBJ2-5	TRBD2	TRBV7-2	-
CASSKALSDREYGYTF	TGTGCCAGCAGCAAAGCCCTCTCGGACAGGGAGTATGGCTACACCTTC	TRBJ1-2	-	TRBV21-1	-
CASSEARRGETQYF	TGTGCCAGCAGTGAAGCGCGAAGGGGAGAGACCCAGTACTTC	TRBJ2-5	-	TRBV2	-
CASTRGLAGGLTDTQYF	TGTGCCAGCACCCGGGGACTAGCGGGGGGACTCACAGATACGCAGTATTTT	TRBJ2-3	TRBD2	TRBV5-4	-
CASSFRGTVGYTF	TGTGCCAGCAGTTTTAGGGGCACAGTAGGCTACACCTTC	TRBJ1-2	-	TRBV28	-
CASSQEMGRFNEQFF	TGTGCCAGCAGCCAAGAAATGGGGCGGTTCAATGAGCAGTTCTTC	TRBJ2-1	-	TRBV14	many
CASSEKGTGITEAFF	TGTGCCAGCAGTGAAAAGGGGACAGGGATCACTGAAGCTTTCTTT	TRBJ1-1	TRBD1	TRBV6-1	-
CASSLAGSISYNEQFF	TGCGCCAGCAGCTTGGCCGGGAGCATTTCCTACAATGAGCAGTTCTTC	TRBJ2-1	-	TRBV5-1	once
CASSLRALVIPTDTQYF	TGTGCCAGCAGCCTCAGGGCCCTAGTAATCCCCACAGATACGCAGTATTTT	TRBJ2-3	-	TRBV7-9	-
CASSPRGGGRDEQFF	TGTGCCAGCAGCCCCCGTGGAGGGGGCAGAGATGAGCAGTTCTTC	TRBJ2-1	-	TRBV7-2	-
CASSQPGLAGGNIQYF	TGTGCCAGCTCACAACCGGGACTAGCGGGGGGGAACATTCAGTACTTC	TRBJ2-4	TRBD2	TRBV18	-
CASSLGSGNSPLHF	TGCGCCAGCAGCTTGGGGTCAGGGAATTCACCCCTCCACTTT	TRBJ1-6	-	TRBV5-1	-